The 18 T cell receptor beta chains listed next were all sequenced from one sample in a study of T cell responses to AZD1222 COVID-19 vaccine. Data came from immunoSEQ multiplex PCR; TCRdb stores just in-frame clones and leaves some out. There are over 150,000 clones in the sample; roughly 91% occur only once, and under 1.1% lies in the top ten. The material sequenced was peripheral blood, taken 28 days after the second dose of the MenACWY control vaccine. The receptors stem from an adult who received the MenACWY meningococcal vaccine as a control.

The table lists this clone with a count of one. This rearrangement joins TRBV12-3 or TRBV12-4 to TRBJ1-2; no definite D call. Trimming removed 4 bases from V and 2 bases from J, with 5 bases in between. The CDR3 length is 12 residues. CDR3 sequence: CASSWANYGYTF. In nucleotides, the CDR3 is TGTGCCAGCAGTTGGGCCAACTATGGCTACACCTTC.

The chain couples TRBV2 to TRBJ1-5; D call uncertain. Germline CDR1 is SNHLY and CDR2 is FYNNEI. The CDR3 has 16 residues. Trimming cost V 4 bases and J 0 bases, with 13 bases left between them. The CDR3 here is CASSVDRRNSNQPQHF. The CDR3 nucleotides read TGTGCCAGCAGTGTGGATCGCCGAAATAGCAATCAGCCCCAGCATTTT. The complete variable domain, with remaining parts taken from reference TRBV2 and TRBJ1-5, reads EPEVTQTPSHQVTQMGQEVILRCVPISNHLYFYWYRQILGQKVEFLVSFYNNEISEKSEIFDDQFSVERPDGSNFTLKIRSTKLEDSAMYFCASSVDRRNSNQPQHFGDGTRLSIL.

The V gene is TRBV5-1, the J gene TRBJ1-4; a weak D match, TRBD1 (5 bases). This CDR3 comprises 14 residues. The V and J ends lost 4 bases and 7 bases respectively, with 14 bases between them. CDR1 and CDR2 from the germline V gene are SGHRS and YFSETQ. The CDR3 spells CASSQGRGSEKLFF. The DNA for the CDR3 is TGCGCCAGCAGCCAAGGACGGGGGAGTGAAAAACTGTTTTTT.

The chain employs TRBV5-6 and TRBJ1-1, with D hard to call. The germline V gene has CDR1 SGHDT and CDR2 YYEEEE. The length of the CDR3 is 14 residues. Trimming cost V 0 bases and J 1 base, with 7 bases left between them. CDR3 sequence (DNA): TGTGCCAGCAGCTTGGGACGGCGGAACACTGAAGCTTTCTTT. It encodes CASSLGRRNTEAFF.

This chain connects TRBV6-5 to TRBJ1-2, with D perhaps TRBD1 (6 bases). Trimming left V 2 bases short and J 7 bases short, with 14 bases between. Germline values: CDR1 MNHEY, CDR2 SVGAGI. The CDR3 has 14 residues. CDR3 nucleotide sequence: TGTGCCAGCAGTTACCTGGGACACTCCAGTGGCTACACCTTC. Its protein is CASSYLGHSSGYTF.

The chain couples TRBV11-2 to TRBJ1-1; D ambiguous. This CDR3 region has 15 residues. V gave up 3 bases and J gave up 4 bases, with 15 bases separating them. Germline CDR1 SGHAT, CDR2 FQNNGV. The DNA of the CDR3 is TGTGCCAGCAGCTTGGCATTGACATCAGGCACTGAAGCTTTCTTT. Translating gives CASSLALTSGTEAFF.

This rearrangement joins TRBV7-2 to TRBJ2-3; the D is unclear. Trimming stripped 3 bases from V and 2 bases from J, with 12 bases between. Germline CDR1 SGHTA, CDR2 FQGNSA. CDR3 length equals 15 residues. CDR3 residues: CASSFSRATTDTQYF. The CDR3 DNA is TGTGCCAGCAGCTTTAGCCGGGCGACCACAGATACGCAGTATTTT. Together with reference TRBV7-2 and TRBJ2-3, the CDR3 gives the full variable domain: GAGVSQSPSNKVTEKGKDVELRCDPISGHTALYWYRQSLGQGLEFLIYFQGNSAPDKSGLPSDRFSAERTGGSVSTLTIQRTQQEDSAVYLCASSFSRATTDTQYFGPGTRLTVL.

V is TRBV25-1 and J is TRBJ2-1; TRBD1 agrees at 7 bases. There are 17 residues in the CDR3. The J segment lost 4 bases and the V segment lost 4 bases, leaving 13 bases of the junction unmatched. The germline V gene encodes CDR1 MGHDK and CDR2 SYGVNS. The CDR3 DNA is TGTGCCAGCAGTGGCCTCTCCACCGGGACAGTTTACAATGAGCAGTTCTTC. Translated: CASSGLSTGTVYNEQFF.

The chain recombines TRBV6-5 with TRBJ1-2, with 9 bases aligning to TRBD1. CDR3 size: 13 residues. V was pared by 4 bases and J by 6 bases, with 3 bases of the junction left unmatched. Per the germline V gene, CDR1 is MNHEY and CDR2 is SVGAGI. The CDR3 region has the DNA TGTGCCAGCAGTTTAACAGGGGGCCATGGCTACACCTTC. Its protein product is CASSLTGGHGYTF.

As for this clone: This sample includes further DNA sequences coding for the same CDR3. CDR3 in DNA: TGTGCCAGCAGTTACGGACGGTCCTCTGGAAACACCATATATTTT. This translates into CASSYGRSSGNTIYF. The J gene is TRBJ1-3, the V gene TRBV6-5; the D is unclear. CDR1 and CDR2 from the germline V gene are MNHEY and SVGAGI. Trimming pared 2 bases from V and 0 bases from J, leaving 8 bases between. The CDR3 consists of 15 residues.

CDR3: CAWRALTGRGNTEAFF. The DNA of the CDR3 is TGTGCCTGGAGAGCATTAACAGGGCGGGGGAACACTGAAGCTTTCTTT. The chain carries TRBV30 and TRBJ1-1, with D tentatively TRBD1 (6 bases). Trimming took off 3 bases at V and 1 base at J, with 18 bases between the two ends. The CDR3 spans 16 residues. Germline V gene lookup returns CDR1 GTSNPN and CDR2 SVGIG (reference sequence).

On this clone: An end of the junction differs from the germline gene, which may be a read error. The J gene is TRBJ2-7, the V gene TRBV4-2; 12 bases line up with TRBD1. This CDR3 is 17 amino acids long. Germline CDR1 is LGHNA and CDR2 is YNFKEQ. CDR3 DNA sequence: TGTGCCAGCAGCCAAAACCCCGGGACAGGGGGCTCCAACGAGCAGTACTTC. This translates into CASSQNPGTGGSNEQYF.

The J gene is TRBJ2-1, the V gene TRBV14; D remains unclear. Per germline, CDR1 SGHDN and CDR2 FVKESK. The CDR3 is 16 amino acids. The ends were cut back, 1 base at V and 3 bases at J, with 13 bases in the middle. In DNA, the CDR3 is TGTGCCAGCAGCCAAGTCGGTCGGGCTGGCTACAATGAGCAGTTCTTC. Translated, it gives CASSQVGRAGYNEQFF.

The J gene is TRBJ1-6, the V gene TRBV9; D remains unclear. V lost 0 bases to trimming and J lost 7 bases, with 8 bases between them. Germline V lookup: CDR1 SGDLS, CDR2 YYNGEE. The CDR3 loop spans 14 amino acids. Here the CDR3 DNA reads TGTGCCAGCAGCGTAGGAGGTAGCAATTCACCCCTCCACTTT. Its translation is CASSVGGSNSPLHF.

This chain joins TRBV5-1 and TRBJ1-1; D gene ambiguous. The CDR3 loop spans 16 amino acids. V was clipped by 5 bases and J by 1 base, with 18 bases between them. Germline loops: CDR1 SGHRS, CDR2 YFSETQ. The CDR3 protein is CASSHDPGRPNTEAFF. CDR3 in DNA: TGCGCCAGCAGTCATGACCCGGGCAGACCGAACACTGAAGCTTTCTTT.

This clone occurred a few times. This rearrangement joins TRBV30 to TRBJ2-5; D is uncertain. The CDR3 covers 12 residues. Per the germline V gene, CDR1 is GTSNPN and CDR2 is SVGIG (reference sequence). Trimming stripped 3 bases from V and 7 bases from J, with 12 bases between. CDR3 in amino acids: CAWSYLPGTQYF. The CDR3, as DNA: TGTGCCTGGAGCTACCTCCCGGGGACCCAGTACTTC.

The chain has TRBV3-1 (or the pseudogene TRBV3-2) and TRBJ1-4; D remains unclear. This CDR3 has 12 amino acids. Germline V gene data show CDR1 as LGHDT and CDR2 as YNNKEL (reference sequence). V was pared by 3 bases and J by 6 bases, with 5 bases between. The DNA for the CDR3 is TGTGCCAGCAGCCACGGGGATGAAAAACTGTTTTTT. Its translation: CASSHGDEKLFF.

The chain recombines TRBV4-3 with TRBJ2-7, with 7 positions matching TRBD2. V shed 0 bases, J shed 2 bases, and the junction held 4 bases outside the gene matches. The CDR3 runs 15 residues. Germline CDR1 and CDR2: LGHNA and YSLEER. The CDR3 spells CASSQDWSGAYEQYF. The CDR3 nucleotides read TGCGCCAGCAGCCAAGATTGGAGCGGGGCCTACGAGCAGTACTTC.